Listed here is a single T cell receptor beta chain. The antigen is not known. Described treatment: some 20 received Ad26.COV2.S at low or high dose, single or two shots; several received placebo; per-sample allocation not given. Specimen acquisition occurred on day 63 following the initial vaccine or placebo injection. This person who donated was an adult of 18-55 years in Boston. It was Wuhan-strain SARS-CoV-2 spike that the Ad26 vaccine vector expressed. These data come from a study of Ad26.COV2.S vaccination and SARS-CoV-2 variants. For the study at large: Administration of Ad26.COV2.S was intramuscular, either once or twice 56 days apart. Study conclusions and caveats: Vaccinated and placebo-treated recipients had similar non-spike TCR breadth.

Using immunoSEQ multiplex PCR, the repertoire was profiled, and TCRdb retains in-frame clones only, with some absent. The sample lists fewer than 500,000 clones, 80% to 95% seen once, with more than 3.5% in the top ten. The receptor comes from a person between 18 and 59 years old who received the Ad26.COV2.S COVID-19 vaccine or a placebo. The sample was peripheral blood, taken in a trial of Ad26.COV2.S vaccine versus placebo.

This CDR3 reads CATSRDRLGVGAFF. The DNA of the CDR3 is TGTGCCACCAGCAGAGATCGGCTGGGGGTGGGAGCTTTCTTT. The chain has TRBV15 and TRBJ1-1; D possibly corresponds to TRBD1 (5 bases). This CDR3 is built from 14 residues. V was clipped by 0 bases and J by 10 bases, with 15 bases between them. Germline V CDR1 and CDR2: LNHNV, YYDKDF (reference sequence).